The 17 T cell receptor beta chains presented below share a single source sample, sequenced in a study of control samples from healthy donors and cancer patients. Here immunoSEQ multiplex PCR was the method, and the copy in TCRdb shows in-frame clones only, minus some. The sample has hundreds of thousands of clones; approximately 80% are singletons. The sequencing sample was made of PBMCs. The receptor source for this set is a woman aged 60-75 years with lung cancer.

This chain links TRBV3-1 (or the pseudogene TRBV3-2) with TRBJ1-1, with D maybe TRBD1 (6 bases). Trimming cost V 1 base and J 3 bases, with 18 bases left between them. The CDR3 contains 17 residues. Germline V lookup: CDR1 LGHDT, CDR2 YNNKEL (reference sequence). This CDR3 is CASSQGTQRGSHTEAFF. CDR3 nucleotide sequence: TGTGCCAGCAGCCAAGGGACGCAAAGGGGGAGTCACACTGAAGCTTTCTTT.

V is TRBV13 and J is TRBJ2-5, with unresolved D. This CDR3 has 13 residues. V gave up 3 bases and J gave up 4 bases, with 9 bases separating them. Germline V CDR1 and CDR2: PRHDT, FYEKMQ (reference sequence). CDR3 amino acids: CASSFWSGETQYF. Here the CDR3 DNA reads TGTGCCAGCAGCTTTTGGTCCGGAGAGACCCAGTACTTC. The variable domain in full, with the rest retrieved from reference TRBV13 and TRBJ2-5, is AAGVIQSPRHLIKEKRETATLKCYPIPRHDTVYWYQQGPGQDPQFLISFYEKMQSDKGSIPDRFSAQQFSDYHSELNMSSLELGDSALYFCASSFWSGETQYFGPGTRLLVL.

The chain employs TRBV27 and TRBJ2-3, with D maybe TRBD2 (6 bases). CDR3 length: 15 amino acids. CDR1 is MNHEY and CDR2 is SMNVEV in the germline V gene (reference sequence). The V end was cut by 4 bases, the J end by 2 bases, with 13 bases between. The CDR3 DNA sequence: TGTGCCAGCAGTTCTTTCGGGAGACCCACAGATACGCAGTATTTT. Its protein product is CASSSFGRPTDTQYF.

V and J are TRBV5-1 and TRBJ2-7; 9 nucleotides match TRBD1. J was trimmed by 2 bases and V by 3 bases; bases with no gene match: 3. The CDR3 runs to 14 residues. In germline, CDR1 is SGHRS, CDR2 YFSETQ. The CDR3 DNA reads TGCGCCAGCAGCTCGGACAGGGGAACCTACGAGCAGTACTTC. Its translation: CASSSDRGTYEQYF.

This clone appeared a single time. The chain has TRBV10-3 and TRBJ1-1; D gene uncertain. Germline CDR1 reads ENHRY; CDR2 reads SYGVKD. The CDR3 totals 12 residues. Trimming shortened V by 4 bases and J by 6 bases, and 9 bases separated the two germline ends. The CDR3 is CAISGYNPEAFF. DNA of the CDR3: TGTGCCATCAGTGGCTACAACCCTGAAGCTTTCTTT.

The genes are TRBV11-3 and TRBJ2-7; tentatively, D is TRBD2 (5 bases). Germline V lookup: CDR1 SGHNT, CDR2 YENEEA. Trimming left V 4 bases short and J 8 bases short, with 15 bases between. CDR3 size: 13 residues. The CDR3 protein is CASSSTAGGKQYF. The CDR3 nucleotides read TGTGCCAGCAGCTCCACTGCGGGCGGCAAGCAGTACTTC.

The chain has TRBV6-5 and TRBJ2-5, with D perhaps TRBD2 (7 bases). Germline-derived CDR1 and CDR2 are MNHEY and SVGAGI. The CDR3 is 14 residues long. V was clipped by 6 bases and J by 5 bases, with 16 bases between them. CDR3: CASSRGGARETQYF. The CDR3 nucleotides are TGTGCCAGCAGCCGTGGGGGGGCTAGGGAGACCCAGTACTTC.

This chain joins TRBV27 and TRBJ2-7; weak D call: TRBD1 (6 bases). V gave up 5 bases and J gave up 6 bases, with 20 bases separating them. Germline assignment: CDR1 MNHEY and CDR2 SMNVEV (reference sequence). The CDR3 runs 15 residues. CDR3 residues: CASSDDTHRASEQYF. The CDR3 DNA reads as TGTGCCAGCAGTGATGACACCCACAGGGCCAGCGAGCAGTACTTC.

The chain uses TRBV28 and TRBJ1-2; unclear D gene. CDR3 length: 15 amino acids. Trimming pared 3 bases from V and 2 bases from J, leaving 13 bases between. CDR1 and CDR2 (germline): MDHEN, SYDVKM. DNA of the CDR3: TGTGCCAGCAGTTTCGGTTTCTCTCTAAACTATGGCTACACCTTC. Protein sequence: CASSFGFSLNYGYTF.

V usage is TRBV5-1 and J usage is TRBJ1-1, with D uncertain. V lost 1 base to trimming and J lost 0 bases, with 4 bases between them. Germline V gene lookup returns CDR1 SGHRS and CDR2 YFSETQ. The CDR3 has 13 amino acids. CDR3 region: CASSLRMNTEAFF. CDR3 nucleotides: TGCGCCAGCAGCTTGAGGATGAACACTGAAGCTTTCTTT.

This clone was counted a single time. V and J are TRBV5-1 and TRBJ1-1, with D unresolved. The V end was cut by 2 bases, the J end by 1 base, with 18 bases between. The CDR3 runs 17 residues. Germline V gives CDR1 SGHRS, CDR2 YFSETQ. This CDR3 reads CASSLLSGSQENTEAFF. The DNA for the CDR3 is TGCGCCAGCAGCTTATTGTCGGGCTCCCAGGAGAACACTGAAGCTTTCTTT.

The chain has TRBV3-1 (or the pseudogene TRBV3-2) and TRBJ1-1; 11 positions match TRBD1. The CDR3 sequence is 15 residues long. The V gene's germline CDR1 is LGHDT and CDR2 YNNKEL (reference sequence). V dropped 5 bases and J dropped 6; count of bases not matched to a gene: 8. CDR3 sequence reads: CASSLTPGQGAEAFF. The CDR3 coding sequence is TGTGCCAGCAGCTTGACACCGGGACAGGGGGCTGAAGCTTTCTTT.

Turning to this clone: Additional DNA sequences in this sample encode the identical CDR3. The genes are TRBV9 and TRBJ1-1; D perhaps matches TRBD1 (6 bases). V was shortened by 0 bases and J by 1 base, with 13 bases between the two germline ends. The CDR3 loop spans 16 amino acids. The germline V gene has CDR1 SGDLS and CDR2 YYNGEE. The CDR3 nucleotides read TGTGCCAGCAGCGTAGCCCCCCAGGGGTCGAACACTGAAGCTTTCTTT. This gives the protein CASSVAPQGSNTEAFF.

V and J are TRBV14 and TRBJ2-7, with D unresolved. CDR3 length: 14 residues. Germline V lookup: CDR1 SGHDN, CDR2 FVKESK. The V gene lost 1 base and the J gene lost 2 bases, with 9 bases spanning the gap. CDR3 bases: TGTGCCAGCAGCCAAGGTGCAGGAACCTACGAGCAGTACTTC. The encoded protein is CASSQGAGTYEQYF.

The gene calls are TRBV5-6 and TRBJ1-5, with D perhaps matching TRBD1 (6 bases). The CDR3 loop spans 13 amino acids. Trimming stripped 2 bases from V and 10 bases from J, with 13 bases between. Per germline, CDR1 SGHDT and CDR2 YYEEEE. The CDR3 DNA sequence: TGTGCCAGCAGCTTATTCGCAGGGGAACCCCAGCATTTT. Protein sequence: CASSLFAGEPQHF. The whole variable domain, filled in from reference TRBV5-6 and TRBJ1-5, reads DAGVTQSPTHLIKTRGQQVTLRCSPKSGHDTVSWYQQALGQGPQFIFQYYEEEERQRGNFPDRFSGHQFPNYSSELNVNALLLGDSALYLCASSLFAGEPQHFGDGTRLSIL.

The chain combines TRBV20-1 with TRBJ2-1; unclear D gene. The CDR3 has 11 amino acids. Between the trimmed V and J ends, which lost 4 bases and 12 bases, there was a span of 13 bases. Germline V gene sequence: CDR1 DFQATT, CDR2 SNEGSKA (reference sequence). Written as DNA, the CDR3 is TGCAGTGCTAAATCCTTTGACGTGCAGTTCTTC. Its translation: CSAKSFDVQFF.

This chain joins TRBV6-5 and TRBJ1-2; D not resolved. Germline V CDR1 and CDR2: MNHEY, SVGAGI. The CDR3 covers 13 residues. V was shortened by 5 bases and J by 2 bases, with 9 bases between the two germline ends. The CDR3 spells CASSPPTNYGYTF. The CDR3 nucleotides are TGTGCCAGCAGTCCCCCAACCAACTATGGCTACACCTTC.